The rows below give T cell receptor beta chains drawn from one sample of a study of blood T cell repertoires in COVID-19. Clones were sequenced by immunoSEQ multiplex PCR, and TCRdb holds only the in-frame ones, with some missing. The sample consists of around 60,000 clones, about 88% of them appearing once. Sequenced sample: peripheral blood. The receptors here all came from a man aged 70 or older with acute or convalescent COVID-19. Each CDR3 is given with its conserved first and last residue. Each record gives: clone size, J gene, CDR3 length, V gene, D gene, CDR3 DNA, CDR3 protein. A D gene is named only where the DNA matches it firmly. Clone size, where shown, is once, few, many, or a class for clones that have expanded.

. | TRBJ2-6 | 15 | TRBV19 | TRBD1 | TGTGCCAGTAGGACAGGGGCTGTTGGGGCCAACGTCCTGACTTTC | CASRTGAVGANVLTF
. | TRBJ2-3 | 17 | TRBV4-1 | TRBD2 | TGCGCCAGCAGCCAAGATATAGTGGCGGGGGGGAGGGATACGCAGTATTTT | CASSQDIVAGGRDTQYF
. | TRBJ1-2 | 15 | TRBV7-9 | TRBD1 | TGTGCCAGCAGCTTAGGACAGGGGCCGAACTATGGCTACACCTTC | CASSLGQGPNYGYTF
. | TRBJ2-3 | 16 | TRBV7-2 | TRBD2 | TGTGCCAGCAGCTTAAGGGGTAGCGGGACCGCAGATACGCAGTATTTT | CASSLRGSGTADTQYF
. | TRBJ1-2 | 15 | TRBV6-8 | . | TGTGCCAGCAGGCGTCCGGGGGGAGGGAACTATGGCTACACCTTC | CASRRPGGGNYGYTF
. | TRBJ2-7 | 16 | TRBV19 | TRBD2 | TGTGCCAGTAGTATAGCGGCGCGGGGGGCCTCCTACGAGCAGTACTTC | CASSIAARGASYEQYF
. | TRBJ1-5 | 13 | TRBV30 | . | TGTGCCTGGAGTGTAGGTGGGAGTCAGCCCCAGCATTTT | CAWSVGGSQPQHF
. | TRBJ2-3 | 14 | TRBV27 | . | TGTGCCAGCAGTTTACGTAGCGCTACAGATACGCAGTATTTT | CASSLRSATDTQYF
. | TRBJ1-1 | 14 | TRBV2 | . | TGTGCCAGCCGCCCAGGGCGCGGGAACACTGAAGCTTTCTTT | CASRPGRGNTEAFF
. | TRBJ2-3 | 14 | TRBV5-1 | . | TGCGCCAGCAGCTCGGCAGGAAGCACAGATACGCAGTATTTT | CASSSAGSTDTQYF
. | TRBJ1-1 | 11 | TRBV6-5 | . | TGTGCCAGTAAGCGGTACACTGAAGCTTTCTTT | CASKRYTEAFF
. | TRBJ2-3 | 19 | TRBV4-3 | . | TGCGCCAGCAGCCAAGTCTCCGCGGGACGGGGGACTAGCACAGATACGCAGTATTTT | CASSQVSAGRGTSTDTQYF
. | TRBJ2-3 | 15 | TRBV10-3 | . | TGTGCCATCAGCGGATCGCAGCGGGGCACAGATACGCAGTATTTT | CAISGSQRGTDTQYF
. | TRBJ2-1 | 12 | TRBV18 | . | TGTGCCAGCTCACCCCAGAATAATGAGCAGTTCTTC | CASSPQNNEQFF
few | TRBJ2-7 | 13 | TRBV11-3 | . | TGTGCCAGCAGCTTAGGCCCCTACTACGAGCAGTACTTC | CASSLGPYYEQYF
. | TRBJ2-7 | 14 | TRBV7-2 | TRBD1 | TGTGCCAGCATGCTGACAGGGGGGCCTTACGAGCAGTACTTC | CASMLTGGPYEQYF
. | TRBJ2-1 | 18 | TRBV7-6 | TRBD2 | TGTGCCAGCAGCTTACCCACCGGGACTAGCGGGTCTGCGGATGAGCAGTTCTTC | CASSLPTGTSGSADEQFF
medium-sized | TRBJ2-7 | 15 | TRBV19 | . | TGTGCCAGTCGAACACAGGGGAGGCTCTCCTACGAGCAGTACTTC | CASRTQGRLSYEQYF
. | TRBJ2-3 | 12 | TRBV6-5 | TRBD1 | TGTGCCAGCAGTTTACCACAGGGGGCGCAGTATTTT | CASSLPQGAQYF
once | TRBJ1-5 | 15 | TRBV6-5 | TRBD1 | TGTGCCAGCAGTTACTCGCCAGGGGGCGGTCAGCCCCAGCATTTT | CASSYSPGGGQPQHF
. | TRBJ1-2 | 13 | TRBV11-3 | TRBD1 | TGTGCCAGCAGCCTCCGACAGGGGGCTGGCTACACCTTC | CASSLRQGAGYTF
. | TRBJ2-3 | 14 | TRBV6-5 | . | TGTGCCAGCAAGGGAGGTACGGGGACAGATACGCAGTATTTT | CASKGGTGTDTQYF
. | TRBJ1-1 | 16 | TRBV9 | TRBD1 | TGTGCCAGCAGCCCCCCCGGGACAGGGGGCAACACTGAAGCTTTCTTT | CASSPPGTGGNTEAFF
. | TRBJ1-5 | 17 | TRBV27 | . | TGTGCCAGCAGTTCGGGGGGCATGAGGTGGGGCAATCAGCCCCAGCATTTT | CASSSGGMRWGNQPQHF
. | TRBJ2-5 | 14 | TRBV9 | . | TGTGCCAGCAGCGTATTGGACGGGGGAGAGACCCAGTACTTC | CASSVLDGGETQYF
. | TRBJ2-4 | 15 | TRBV7-2 | . | TGTGCCAGCAGCATCGATCGACCGGAGGGAAACATTCAGTACTTC | CASSIDRPEGNIQYF
. | TRBJ2-1 | 14 | TRBV11-2 | . | TGTGCCAGCTCATATCAGCGGGCCCTCCAAGAGCAGTTCTTC | CASSYQRALQEQFF
once | TRBJ1-1 | 13 | TRBV7-2 | . | TGTGCCAGCAGGGAACAGGTGAACACTGAAGCTTTCTTT | CASREQVNTEAFF
. | TRBJ2-1 | 13 | TRBV19 | . | TGTGCCAGTAGTAAAGGCGGCTACAATGAGCAGTTCTTC | CASSKGGYNEQFF
few | TRBJ2-3 | 13 | TRBV2 | . | TGTGCCAGCAGTACAGAGAGCACAGATACGCAGTATTTT | CASSTESTDTQYF
few | TRBJ2-1 | 16 | TRBV5-1 | . | TGCGCCAGCAGCCCCGGGACTTCCGCGACCTACAATGAGCAGTTCTTC | CASSPGTSATYNEQFF
. | TRBJ1-2 | 15 | TRBV13 | TRBD1 | TGTGCCAGCAGCTTACGATCAGGGGGACCTCATGGCTACACCTTC | CASSLRSGGPHGYTF
. | TRBJ1-6 | 15 | TRBV5-1 | TRBD1 | TGCGCCAGCAGCTCACAGGGGGCGGTCGATTCACCCCTCCACTTT | CASSSQGAVDSPLHF
. | TRBJ1-4 | 18 | TRBV19 | . | TGTGCCAGTAGCGGGACCAATGGGCCCCGCGGGGCTAATGAAAAACTGTTTTTT | CASSGTNGPRGANEKLFF
. | TRBJ2-6 | 15 | TRBV6-5 | . | TGTGCCAGCAGACGCGACAGCTCTGGGGCCAACGTCCTGACTTTC | CASRRDSSGANVLTF
. | TRBJ1-1 | 12 | TRBV30 | TRBD1 | TGTGCCAGCTACAGGGGCGGCACTGAAGCTTTCTTT | CASYRGGTEAFF
. | TRBJ2-1 | 17 | TRBV19 | TRBD2 | TGTGCCAGTAGTATACTCCTAGCGGGTCTCTCCTACAATGAGCAGTTCTTC | CASSILLAGLSYNEQFF